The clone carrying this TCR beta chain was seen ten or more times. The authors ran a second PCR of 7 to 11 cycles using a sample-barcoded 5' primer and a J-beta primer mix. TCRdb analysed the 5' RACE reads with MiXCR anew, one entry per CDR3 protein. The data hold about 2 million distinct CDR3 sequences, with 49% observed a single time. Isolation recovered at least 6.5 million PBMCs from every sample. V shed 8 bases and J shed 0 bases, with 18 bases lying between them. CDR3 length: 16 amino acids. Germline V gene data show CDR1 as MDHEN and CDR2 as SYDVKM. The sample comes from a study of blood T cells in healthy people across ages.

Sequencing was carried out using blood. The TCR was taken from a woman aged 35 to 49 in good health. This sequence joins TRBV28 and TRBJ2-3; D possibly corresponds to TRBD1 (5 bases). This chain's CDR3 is CASRLTDVGSTDTQYF. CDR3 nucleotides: TGTGCCAGCCGACTGACAGATGTAGGGAGCACAGATACGCAGTATTTT.